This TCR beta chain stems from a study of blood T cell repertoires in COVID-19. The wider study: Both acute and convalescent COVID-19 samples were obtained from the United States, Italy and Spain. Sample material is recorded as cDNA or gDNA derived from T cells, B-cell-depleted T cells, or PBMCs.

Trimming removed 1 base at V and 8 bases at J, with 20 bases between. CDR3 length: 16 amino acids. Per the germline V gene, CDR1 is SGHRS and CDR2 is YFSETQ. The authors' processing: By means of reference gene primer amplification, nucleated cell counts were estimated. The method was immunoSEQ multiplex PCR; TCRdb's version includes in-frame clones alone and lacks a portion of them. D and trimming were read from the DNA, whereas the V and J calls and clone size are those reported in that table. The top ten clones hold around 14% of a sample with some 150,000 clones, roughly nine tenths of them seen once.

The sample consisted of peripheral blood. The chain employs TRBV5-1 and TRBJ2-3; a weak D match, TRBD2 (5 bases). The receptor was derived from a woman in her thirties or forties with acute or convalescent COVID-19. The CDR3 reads CASSLSAPGGRSTQYF. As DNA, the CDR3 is TGCGCCAGCAGCTTGTCAGCCCCAGGAGGAAGGAGTACGCAGTATTTT.